The present entry profiles one T cell receptor beta chain with its context. No antigen is known for it. Data came from immunoSEQ multiplex PCR; TCRdb stores just in-frame clones and leaves some out. There are about 100,000 clones in the sample; around 89% occur only once, and approximately 0.16% lies in the top ten. The sample is drawn from a study of OX40 agonist ivuxolimab in advanced cancers. Whole-study context: An agonistic human IgG2 monoclonal antibody against OX40 (CD134) was given. Study-wide results and limits: Mean expanded clone counts were higher in CD8+ than CD4+ T cells. Both blood CD4+ and CD8+ T cells showed clonal growth by week 6 at 0.1 to 3.0 mg/kg.

Germline CDR1 reads MGHDK; CDR2 reads SYGVNS. The V and J ends lost 3 bases and 6 bases respectively, with 14 bases between them. The CDR3 runs to 14 residues. This chain uses TRBV25-1 with TRBJ1-2, with D hard to call. This receptor was taken from an adult with an advanced solid tumor such as melanoma, head and neck, liver or kidney cancer. This sample comprised CD4+ or CD8+ T cells sorted from blood, obtained in a trial of the OX40 agonist ivuxolimab. CDR3 sequence: CASSDPPGEDGYTF. In DNA form, the CDR3 reads TGTGCCAGCAGTGATCCCCCCGGAGAGGATGGCTACACCTTC.